The 26 T cell receptor beta chains below come from one sample, sequenced in a study of T-cell reconstitution after alpha-beta-depleted transplantation in children (TCRdb year 2016). The method behind the library was PCR. The instrument given in TCRdb is Illumina HiSeq 2500. Molecular barcoding was employed in the preparation of TCR libraries, with unique molecular identifiers being used to normalize TCRbeta repertoire quantification. TCRdb reprocessing: public reads trimmed at Q25 with fastp, clones called with MiXCR, in-frame beta chains kept. Rows with a matching CDR3 protein are joined into one entry that keeps the most common DNA and genes. The sample includes about 360,000 distinct CDR3 sequences, with about an eighth observed a single time. The ten largest account for 4% to 5.5% of the sample. The specimen comprised PBMCs, sampled from the stem cell graft. The receptor source for this set is a human donor who donated a stem cell graft to a child with Fanconi anemia.

This clonotype was seen many times. The V call is TRBV29-1, the J call TRBJ2-5; D unresolved. The CDR3 consists of 10 residues. The germline CDR1 and CDR2 sequences are SQVTM and ANQGSEA. The V and J ends lost 4 bases and 4 bases respectively, with 4 bases between them. The CDR3 DNA reads as TGCAGCGTTGTAGGAGAGACCCAGTACTTC. Its translation is CSVVGETQYF. The variable domain in full, completed from reference TRBV29-1 and TRBJ2-5, reads SAVISQKPSRDICQRGTSLTIQCQVDSQVTMMFWYRQQPGQSLTLIATANQGSEATYESGFVIDKFPISRPNLTFSTLTVSNMSPEDSSIYLCSVVGETQYFGPGTRLLVL.

The chain has TRBV28 and TRBJ2-1; D ambiguous. The germline V gene encodes CDR1 MDHEN and CDR2 SYDVKM. The CDR3 has 12 residues. Deletions cut 3 bases from V and 8 bases from J, with 8 bases between. This CDR3 reads CASSFSQDEQFF. The DNA of the CDR3 is TGTGCCAGCAGTTTTTCCCAGGATGAGCAGTTCTTC.

This clonotype was counted between two and nine times. The CDR3 reads CASSVSTEDGYTF. DNA of the CDR3: TGTGCCAGCAGCGTCTCCACCGAAGATGGCTACACCTTC. V and J are TRBV9 and TRBJ1-2; D uncertain. Germline V gives CDR1 SGDLS, CDR2 YYNGEE. The CDR3 is made up of 13 amino acids. The V end lost 2 bases, the J end lost 6 bases, and 11 bases lay between the germline ends.

This clonotype has only a few counts. The chain recombines TRBV5-1 with TRBJ1-4; 8 positions agree with TRBD1. The J segment lost 8 bases and the V segment lost 0 bases, leaving 9 bases of the junction unmatched. From germline, CDR1 is SGHRS and CDR2 YFSETQ. This CDR3 is 16 amino acids long. The DNA for the CDR3 is TGCGCCAGCAGCTTGGCCGCGAGACAGGGGCGAGAAAAACTGTTTTTT. Translating gives CASSLAARQGREKLFF. The variable domain in full, with the rest retrieved from reference TRBV5-1 and TRBJ1-4, is KAGVTQTPRYLIKTRGQQVTLSCSPISGHRSVSWYQQTPGQGLQFLFEYFSETQRNKGNFPGRFSGRQFSNSRSEMNVSTLELGDSALYLCASSLAARQGREKLFFGSGTQLSVL.

This clonotype was detected many times. The chain employs TRBV12-3 or TRBV12-4 and TRBJ1-5; D possibly corresponds to TRBD1 (6 bases). The CDR3 contains 13 residues. The V end lost 4 bases, the J end lost 7 bases, and 11 bases lay between the germline ends. This CDR3 reads CASSWTVGQPQHF. Here the CDR3 DNA reads TGTGCCAGCAGTTGGACAGTGGGACAGCCCCAGCATTTT.

This clonotype appeared a few times. The chain joins TRBV5-1 to TRBJ2-1; 13 nucleotides line up with TRBD2. CDR3 length equals 15 residues. Germline CDR1 SGHRS, CDR2 YFSETQ. The V gene end was trimmed by 2 bases and the J gene end by 8 bases; junction bases not matched to a gene: 4. CDR3 region: CASSFRLAGGDEQFF. CDR3 DNA: TGCGCCAGCAGCTTTCGACTAGCGGGGGGCGATGAGCAGTTCTTC.

This clonotype was counted between two and nine times. The chain employs TRBV7-6 and TRBJ2-3; D is uncertain. CDR1 is SGHVS and CDR2 is FNYEAQ in the germline V gene. Trimming took off 4 bases at V and 2 bases at J, with 13 bases between the two ends. The length of the CDR3 is 15 residues. CDR3 in amino acids: CASSYRTQFTDTQYF. For the CDR3, the DNA is TGTGCCAGCAGCTACCGGACGCAGTTCACAGATACGCAGTATTTT.

A remark on this clonotype: A much larger clone sits a single nucleotide away, making a read error possible. The chain combines TRBV12-3 or TRBV12-4 with TRBJ1-2; no definite D call. The CDR3 has 12 amino acids. V was shortened by 4 bases and J by 2 bases, with 5 bases between the two germline ends. The chain's CDR3 is CASSSENYGYTF. The CDR3 DNA follows: TGTGCCAGCAGTTCCGAAAACTATGGCTACACCTTC.

This clonotype was seen more than once but under ten times. CDR3 nucleotides: TGCAGTGCTTCGCAGGGGGCTCGGGACACTGAAGCTTTCTTT. This sequence encodes CSASQGARDTEAFF. The chain carries TRBV20-1 and TRBJ1-1; 8 nucleotides align to TRBD1. Germline V gene lookup returns CDR1 DFQATT and CDR2 SNEGSKA (reference sequence). The CDR3 has 14 residues. V was clipped by 5 bases and J by 3 bases; unmatched bases: 8.

V and J are TRBV5-1 and TRBJ1-4, with TRBD1 as a possible D gene (6 bases). Per the germline V gene, CDR1 is SGHRS and CDR2 is YFSETQ. V was cut by 4 bases and J by 8 bases, with 15 bases left in between. The CDR3 consists of 14 residues. CDR3 region: CASSPGHQEEKLFF. The DNA for the CDR3 is TGCGCCAGCAGCCCGGGACACCAGGAGGAAAAACTGTTTTTT. Drawing the rest from reference TRBV5-1 and TRBJ1-4, the complete variable domain is KAGVTQTPRYLIKTRGQQVTLSCSPISGHRSVSWYQQTPGQGLQFLFEYFSETQRNKGNFPGRFSGRQFSNSRSEMNVSTLELGDSALYLCASSPGHQEEKLFFGSGTQLSVL.

V usage is TRBV5-4 and J usage is TRBJ2-5, with D maybe TRBD2 (5 bases). Trimming left V 4 bases short and J 5 bases short, with 15 bases between. Germline loops: CDR1 SGHNT, CDR2 YYREEE (reference sequence). The CDR3 runs 14 residues. The CDR3 loop reads CASSTTFRGETQYF. The CDR3 bases are TGTGCCAGCAGCACTACATTCCGCGGGGAGACCCAGTACTTC.

Regarding this clonotype: Its ends do not fully match the called genes, so a read error is possible. The chain recombines TRBV20-1 with TRBJ1-2; no definite D call. The CDR3 is 11 residues long. The germline V gene has CDR1 DFQATT and CDR2 SNEGSKA (reference sequence). CDR3 protein: CSAETVYDPVF. The CDR3 coding sequence is TGCAGTGCAGAGACGGTCTACGATCCTGTCTTC.

This clonotype showed up many times. The J gene is TRBJ1-4, the V gene TRBV10-3, with D maybe TRBD1 (6 bases). The germline V gene encodes CDR1 ENHRY and CDR2 SYGVKD. With 8 bases removed from V and 4 bases from J, the gap between germline ends came to 11 bases. The CDR3 totals 13 residues. The chain's CDR3 is CAIGQNYNEKLFF. As DNA, the CDR3 is TGTGCCATCGGACAGAACTATAATGAAAAACTGTTTTTT.

There are many counts of this clonotype. This rearrangement joins TRBV20-1 to TRBJ1-2; D is uncertain. CDR3 length equals 11 residues. Trimming removed 7 bases from V and 3 bases from J, with 9 bases in between. Germline V lookup: CDR1 DFQATT, CDR2 SNEGSKA (reference sequence). CDR3 amino acids: CSVTRDYGYTF. DNA for the CDR3: TGCAGTGTGACGCGTGACTATGGCTACACCTTC.

The genes are TRBV11-3 and TRBJ2-1; 12 nucleotides align to TRBD2. Trimming removed 5 bases from V and 8 bases from J; junction bases left unmatched: 10. Germline lookup yields CDR1 SGHNT and CDR2 YENEEA. The CDR3 has 16 amino acids. This chain's CDR3 is CASSPGLAGGVYEQFF. The CDR3 DNA reads TGTGCCAGCAGCCCCGGGCTAGCGGGGGGGGTCTATGAGCAGTTCTTC.

The table lists this clonotype with many counts. The chain employs TRBV5-1 and TRBJ2-3; 8 bases match TRBD1. J lost 4 bases, V lost 2 bases, and 3 bases had no gene match. This CDR3 is 14 amino acids long. Germline values: CDR1 SGHRS, CDR2 YFSETQ. DNA for the CDR3: TGCGCCAGCAGCTTTGGACAGGGTGCAGATACGCAGTATTTT. Protein: CASSFGQGADTQYF.

This clonotype was seen at least ten times. The genes are TRBV12-3 or TRBV12-4 and TRBJ2-6; TRBD1 agrees at 9 bases. CDR3 length: 17 residues. J gave up 1 base and V 6 bases, and 7 bases lay outside the gene matches. This chain's CDR3 is CASRHTGTGSGANVLTF. CDR3 coding DNA: TGTGCCAGCAGACATACCGGGACAGGGTCTGGGGCCAACGTCCTGACTTTC.

In this sample, this clonotype turned up a few times. The chain combines TRBV6-1 with TRBJ2-3, with 11 bases identical to TRBD2. Germline V gene lookup returns CDR1 MNHNS and CDR2 SASEGT. V was clipped by 6 bases and J by 9 bases; unmatched bases: 8. This CDR3 has 14 residues. CDR3 sequence (DNA): TGTGCCAGCAGCCTGGGACTAGCGGAGGCAACGCAGTATTTT. It yields the protein CASSLGLAEATQYF.

J is TRBJ1-2 and V is TRBV7-9, with TRBD1 as a possible D gene (5 bases). Trimming cost V 7 bases and J 4 bases, with 16 bases left between them. Per the germline V gene, CDR1 is SEHNR and CDR2 is FQNEAQ (reference sequence). The CDR3 totals 14 residues. This chain's CDR3 is CASTQISGSYGYTF. The CDR3 DNA follows: TGTGCCAGCACCCAAATCTCAGGGTCCTATGGCTACACCTTC.

J is TRBJ2-2 and V is TRBV7-9; D unresolved. V lost 4 bases and J 0 bases, leaving 6 bases between the germline ends. Germline V lookup: CDR1 SEHNR, CDR2 FQNEAQ (reference sequence). This CDR3 contains 14 residues. The CDR3 reads CASSSRSNTGELFF. As DNA, the CDR3 is TGTGCCAGCAGCTCGAGATCGAACACCGGGGAGCTGTTTTTT.

This clonotype was recorded a few times. The chain recombines TRBV5-1 with TRBJ1-2, with TRBD1 matching over 9 bases. The germline gives CDR1 SGHRS, CDR2 YFSETQ. CDR3 length: 16 residues. V gave up 0 bases and J gave up 4 bases; unmatched junction bases: 7. The CDR3 DNA is TGCGCCAGCAGCTTGGAGGGACAGGGTTCGTTCTATGGCTACACCTTC. It codes for CASSLEGQGSFYGYTF. The variable domain in full, with the rest retrieved from reference TRBV5-1 and TRBJ1-2, is KAGVTQTPRYLIKTRGQQVTLSCSPISGHRSVSWYQQTPGQGLQFLFEYFSETQRNKGNFPGRFSGRQFSNSRSEMNVSTLELGDSALYLCASSLEGQGSFYGYTFGSGTRLTVV.

This clonotype was observed many times. This chain links TRBV5-6 with TRBJ2-2, with D perhaps assigned TRBD1 or TRBD2 (6 bases each). CDR1 is SGHDT and CDR2 is YYEEEE in the germline V gene. The CDR3 spans 17 residues. The V end was cut by 0 bases, the J end by 8 bases, with 20 bases between. This chain's CDR3 is CASSLANGGPLGGELFF. The CDR3 bases are TGTGCCAGCAGCTTGGCCAACGGGGGCCCCCTGGGAGGGGAGCTGTTTTTT. Full variable domain (rest looked up from reference TRBV5-6 and TRBJ2-2): DAGVTQSPTHLIKTRGQQVTLRCSPKSGHDTVSWYQQALGQGPQFIFQYYEEEERQRGNFPDRFSGHQFPNYSSELNVNALLLGDSALYLCASSLANGGPLGGELFFGEGSRLTVL.

This clonotype was counted between two and nine times. This chain links TRBV4-1 with TRBJ2-2; D unresolved. The germline gives CDR1 MGHRA, CDR2 YSYEKL. Trimming pared 6 bases from V and 13 bases from J, leaving 6 bases between. This CDR3 is built from 9 residues. The CDR3 nucleotides read TGCGCCAGCAGGTCCCGGCTGTTTTTT. Translated: CASRSRLFF.

The chain couples TRBV6-2 or TRBV6-3 to TRBJ1-2; D remains unclear. V was shortened by 4 bases and J by 4 bases, with 7 bases between the two germline ends. Per germline, CDR1 MNHEY and CDR2 SVGEGT. The CDR3 runs 12 residues. The CDR3 here is CASSFNSYGYTF. As DNA, the CDR3 is TGTGCCAGCAGTTTCAACAGCTATGGCTACACCTTC.

This clonotype appeared a few times. The V and J genes are TRBV5-1 and TRBJ1-1; D may be TRBD1 (5 bases). The CDR3 has 14 residues. Between the trimmed V and J ends, which lost 5 bases and 2 bases, there was a span of 13 bases. Germline lookup yields CDR1 SGHRS and CDR2 YFSETQ. The CDR3 DNA reads TGCGCCAGCAGTCCCTGGGGGGAAAACACTGAAGCTTTCTTT. Protein product: CASSPWGENTEAFF.

CDR3 DNA: TGTGCCAGCAGCCAAACCCGTAGGGATACGCAGTATTTT. This codes for CASSQTRRDTQYF. The chain recombines TRBV3-1 with TRBJ2-3; no reliable D call. Looked up from germline, CDR1 is LGHDT and CDR2 is YNNKEL (reference sequence). V lost 2 bases and J lost 6, with 9 bases in between. The CDR3 is 13 amino acids.